This T cell receptor beta chain was recorded in a study of blood T cell repertoires in COVID-19 (dated by TCRdb to the early 2020s). Turning to the overall study: The collaborator samples originated in the United States, Italy and Spain and spanned the acute and convalescent phases of COVID-19. Samples came from the ongoing ImmuneRACE study (first 160 participants) plus 1,254 subjects from 6 global collaborators. Where available, HLA class I and class II types were taken from metadata supplied by the sample provider and were not determined by assay-based typing. The dataset comprised deeply sampled blood TCRbeta repertoires from subjects exposed to, actively infected with, or recovered from COVID-19. The material from the prospective study consisted of cDNA or gDNA derived from T cells, B-cell-depleted T cells, or PBMCs. A freely available public database, intended as a resource for researchers studying the immune response to SARS-CoV-2, is where the repertoires were released. A de-identified subject ID, COVID-19 status, age in years and sex were almost always included in the sample metadata. Broader findings and caveats from the paper: Clinical and demographic metadata were provided uncurated, with the amount varying by source and participant.

One collaborating source in Seattle enrolled patients during active infection and followed them longitudinally through the course of disease. Collaborating institutions collected whole blood in K2EDTA tubes following their own protocols. For TCRbeta analysis, collaborators shipped samples in one of three forms: frozen whole blood, isolated PBMCs, or DNA extracted from either of those sample types. Remarks on this clone: No cognate antigen has been identified for it. Base qualities were left out, and no much larger clone turns up one base away.

TCRbeta CDR3 regions were amplified from genomic DNA by means of the immunoSEQ Assay, a bias-controlled multiplex PCR. The published analysis was carried out like this. The number of nucleated cells in each sample was estimated by amplification of reference gene primers within the assay. Sequence reads were collapsed and filtered to measure the absolute abundance of every unique TCRbeta CDR3 rearrangement. For each sample, productive Simpson clonality was calculated as the square root of Simpson's diversity index across productive rearrangements. TCRdb took over this immuneACCESS table, retaining in-frame rearrangements with V and J assigned. Such tables are incomplete; in checked studies, under half of the missing clones stem from an unresolved V gene, and the remainder is unexplained. Clonal size and the V and J genes are those of that table, whereas D and trimming came from the DNA. In this sample the table shows about 160,000 clones, 87% of which occur a single time. The ten largest clones capture 9% to 12% of the sample.

The CDR3 covers 12 residues, taking in both the cysteine and the phenylalanine. Only the CDR3 part of the read is kept: 36 bases, read in frame from the first base. The trim is 0 bases for V and 6 bases for J, with a gap of 6 bases between the germline ends. The germline V gene encodes CDR1 MNHEY and CDR2 SVGEGT. Material: peripheral blood. The V and J segments used are TRBV6-2 or TRBV6-3 and TRBJ2-7; the D gene cannot be named for sure. The TCR sequence derives from a woman in her seventies with COVID-19, enrolled during active disease. The CDR3 loop reads CASSYSYREQYF. The DNA sequence is given as TGTGCCAGCAGTTACTCGTATCGCGAGCAGTACTTC.